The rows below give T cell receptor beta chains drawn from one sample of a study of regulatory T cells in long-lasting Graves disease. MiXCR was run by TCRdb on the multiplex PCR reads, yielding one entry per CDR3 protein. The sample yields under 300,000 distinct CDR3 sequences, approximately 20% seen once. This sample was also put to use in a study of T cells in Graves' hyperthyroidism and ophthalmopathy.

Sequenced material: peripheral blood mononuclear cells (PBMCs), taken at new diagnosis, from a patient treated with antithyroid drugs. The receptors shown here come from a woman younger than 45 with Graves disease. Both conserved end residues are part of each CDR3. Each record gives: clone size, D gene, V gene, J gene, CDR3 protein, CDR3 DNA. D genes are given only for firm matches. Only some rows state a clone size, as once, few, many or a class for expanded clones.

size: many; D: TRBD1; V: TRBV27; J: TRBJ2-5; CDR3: CASSYRQGRETQYF; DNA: TGTGCCAGCAGTTACCGACAGGGAAGGGAGACCCAGTACTTC
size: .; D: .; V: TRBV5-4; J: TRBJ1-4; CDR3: CASSPRGSGKLFF; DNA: TGTGCCAGCAGCCCCCGCGGGTCAGGAAAACTGTTTTTT
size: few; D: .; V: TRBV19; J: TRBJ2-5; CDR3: CASSVLGYQETQYF; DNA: TGTGCCAGTAGTGTTCTAGGGTACCAAGAGACCCAGTACTTC
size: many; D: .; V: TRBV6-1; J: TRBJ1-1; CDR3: CASRRGKNTEAFF; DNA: TGTGCCAGCAGAAGGGGCAAGAACACTGAAGCTTTCTTT
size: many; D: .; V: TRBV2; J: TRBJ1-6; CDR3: CASSAQANSPLHF; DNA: TGTGCCAGCAGTGCCCAGGCAAATTCACCCCTCCACTTT
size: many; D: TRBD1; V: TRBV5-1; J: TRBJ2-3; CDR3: CASSLASQGATDTQYF; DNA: TGCGCCAGCAGCTTGGCGTCCCAGGGGGCGACAGATACGCAGTATTTT
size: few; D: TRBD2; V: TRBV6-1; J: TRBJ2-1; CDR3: CASIMGGTPYNEQFF; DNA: TGTGCCAGCATAATGGGGGGGACCCCCTACAATGAGCAGTTCTTC
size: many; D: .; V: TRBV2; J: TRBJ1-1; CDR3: CASSETGMNTEAFF; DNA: TGTGCCAGCAGCGAGACAGGAATGAACACTGAAGCTTTCTTT
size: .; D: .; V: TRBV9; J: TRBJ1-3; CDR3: CASSTALSSGNTIYF; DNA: TGTGCCAGCAGCACCGCTTTGAGCTCTGGAAACACCATATATTTT
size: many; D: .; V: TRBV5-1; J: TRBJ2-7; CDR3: CASSTGGYEQYF; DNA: TGTGCCAGCAGCACCGGAGGGTACGAGCAGTACTTC
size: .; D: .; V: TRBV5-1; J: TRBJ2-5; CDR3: CASSLRALAEETQYF; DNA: TGCGCCAGCAGCTTGAGGGCGCTAGCCGAGGAGACCCAGTACTTC
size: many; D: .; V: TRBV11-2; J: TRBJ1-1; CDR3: CASRKTEGFPEAFF; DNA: TGTGCCAGCAGGAAGACGGAAGGGTTCCCTGAAGCTTTCTTT
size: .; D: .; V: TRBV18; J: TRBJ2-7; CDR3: CASSPVAVVDEQYF; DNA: TGTGCCAGCTCACCGGTGGCGGTGGTCGACGAGCAGTACTTC
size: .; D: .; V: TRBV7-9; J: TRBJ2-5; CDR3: CASSLKGEETQYF; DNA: TGTGCCAGCAGCCTAAAGGGGGAAGAGACCCAGTACTTC
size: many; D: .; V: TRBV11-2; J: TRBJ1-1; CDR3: CASSLERGFANTEAFF; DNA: TGTGCCAGCAGCTTAGAAAGGGGTTTCGCGAACACTGAAGCTTTCTTT
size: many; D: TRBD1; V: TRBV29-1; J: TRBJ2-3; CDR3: CSSRQGISDTQYF; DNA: TGCAGCTCCAGACAGGGGATATCAGATACGCAGTATTTT
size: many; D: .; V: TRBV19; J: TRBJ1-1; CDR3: CASCETASMNTEAFF; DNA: TGTGCCAGTTGCGAGACAGCTTCAATGAACACTGAAGCTTTCTTT
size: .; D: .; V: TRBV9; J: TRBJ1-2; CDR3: CASSQNPGDGYTF; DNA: TGTGCCAGCAGCCAAAATCCTGGGGATGGCTACACCTTC
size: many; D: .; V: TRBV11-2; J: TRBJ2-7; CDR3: CASSQPTGRRPYEQYF; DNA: TGCGCCAGCAGCCAACCGACAGGAAGGAGGCCCTACGAGCAGTACTTC
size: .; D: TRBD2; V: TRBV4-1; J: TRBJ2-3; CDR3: CASSTRISGGPDTQYF; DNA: TGCGCCAGCAGCACGCGGATTAGCGGGGGTCCAGATACGCAGTATTTT
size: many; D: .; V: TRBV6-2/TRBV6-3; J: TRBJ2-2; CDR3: CASSYGGTYTGELFF; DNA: TGTGCCAGCAGTTACGGAGGGACTTACACCGGGGAGCTGTTTTTT